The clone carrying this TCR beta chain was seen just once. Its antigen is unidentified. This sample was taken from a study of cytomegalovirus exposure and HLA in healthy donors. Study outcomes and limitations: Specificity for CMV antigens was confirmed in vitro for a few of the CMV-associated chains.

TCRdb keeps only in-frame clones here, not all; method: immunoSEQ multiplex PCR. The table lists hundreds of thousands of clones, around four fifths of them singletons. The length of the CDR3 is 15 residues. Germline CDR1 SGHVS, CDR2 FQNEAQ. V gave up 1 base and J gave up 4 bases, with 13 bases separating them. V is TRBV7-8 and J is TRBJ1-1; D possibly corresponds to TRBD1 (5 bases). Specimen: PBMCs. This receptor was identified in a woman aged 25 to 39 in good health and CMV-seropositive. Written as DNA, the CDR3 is TGTGCCAGCAGCTTAGTTGCCGGGGCGAGCACTGAAGCTTTCTTT. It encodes CASSLVAGASTEAFF.